This T cell receptor beta chain was identified during a study of CD8+CD57+ T cells in acquired aplastic anemia. Broader study findings: Researchers reported that CD8+ Simpson's diversity was not significantly different in patients versus controls.

Genomic DNA provided the template from which TCR beta VDJ and CDR3 profiles were obtained. From the reads, TCRdb called clonotypes with MiXCR, one entry per CDR3 protein. The data show under 200,000 distinct CDR3 sequences, with about 45% seen just once and 3.2% held by the top ten. Sequenced patients had shown CD8+CD57+ cell expansion by flow cytometry. None of the patients had been given any therapy when their blood was sampled. V was clipped by 0 bases and J by 4 bases, with 10 bases between them. Germline V lookup: CDR1 SGDLS, CDR2 YYNGEE. The CDR3 has 14 amino acids. This clonotype occurred many times. No antigen is known for it.

The rearrangement links TRBV9 to TRBJ1-2, with unresolved D. What was sequenced was sorted CD4+, CD8+, or CD8+CD57+ T cells (not recorded which) from PBMCs. The receptor comes from a human donor with aplastic anemia. CDR3 nucleotides: TGTGCCAGCAGCGTAGAAGGGCTCGGCTATGGCTACACCTTC. It encodes CASSVEGLGYGYTF.